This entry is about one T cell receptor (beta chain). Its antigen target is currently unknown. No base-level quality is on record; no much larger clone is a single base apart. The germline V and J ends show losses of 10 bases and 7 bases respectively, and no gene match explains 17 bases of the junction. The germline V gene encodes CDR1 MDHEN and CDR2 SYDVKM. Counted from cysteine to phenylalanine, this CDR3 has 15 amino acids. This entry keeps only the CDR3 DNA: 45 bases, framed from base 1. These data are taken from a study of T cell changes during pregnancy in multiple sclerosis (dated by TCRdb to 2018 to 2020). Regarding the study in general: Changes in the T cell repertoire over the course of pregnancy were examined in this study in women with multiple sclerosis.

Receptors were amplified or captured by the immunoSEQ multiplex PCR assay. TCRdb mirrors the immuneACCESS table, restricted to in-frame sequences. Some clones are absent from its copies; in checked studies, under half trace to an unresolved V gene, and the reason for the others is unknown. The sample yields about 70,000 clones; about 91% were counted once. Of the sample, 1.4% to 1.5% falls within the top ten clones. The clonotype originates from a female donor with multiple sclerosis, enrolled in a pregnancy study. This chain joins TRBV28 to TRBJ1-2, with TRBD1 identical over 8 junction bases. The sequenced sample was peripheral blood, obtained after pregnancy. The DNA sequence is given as TGTGCCACAGAAAGACAGGGGCGAATGCCGGGTGGCTACACCTTC. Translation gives CATERQGRMPGGYTF.